The subject of this entry is one TCR beta chain. Its antigen remains unknown. Method: immunoSEQ multiplex PCR; TCRdb's copy keeps in-frame clones and lacks some. This repertoire shows about 340,000 clones, roughly 90% found once; its top ten account for 0.75% to 0.85%. The sample is drawn from a study of cytomegalovirus exposure and HLA in healthy donors. CDR1 SGHKS and CDR2 YYEKEE come from the germline V gene (reference sequence). This CDR3 region has 14 residues. Trimming left V 1 base short and J 1 base short, with 9 bases between. Whole-study results and caveats: The classifier was said to identify cytomegalovirus status with high specificity and sensitivity. Most TCR sequences showed up rarely, but some public TCRs showed up in many donors. In vitro, a few CMV-associated chains proved specific for CMV antigens. In the approximately 120 validation repertoires, a later analysis found that first-cohort TCR clusters tended to co-occur.

The gene calls are TRBV5-5 and TRBJ2-7, with D perhaps matching TRBD1 (5 bases). The TCR sequence derives from a woman aged 18-29 years in good health and CMV-seronegative. The material sequenced was PBMCs. For the CDR3, the DNA is TGTGCCAGCAGCTTGTCGACAGTTTCCTACGAGCAGTACTTC. Protein: CASSLSTVSYEQYF.